Listed below are T cell receptor beta chains from one sample, sequenced in a study of tumor and adjacent non-tumor tissue in lung cancer. TCRdb independently ran MiXCR on the multiplex PCR reads; one entry per CDR3 protein. The sample contains more than 75,000 distinct CDR3 sequences, 75% to 85% of which appear only once. The sample was distant non-tumor lung tissue. The receptors were gathered from a man in his 60s with small cell lung cancer. CDR3s include the opening cysteine and the closing phenylalanine or tryptophan. The order of the fields is CDR3 protein, CDR3 DNA, clone size, J gene, D gene, V gene. A D gene is named only where the DNA matches it firmly. Clone size, where shown, is once, few, many, or a class for clones that have expanded.

CDR3: CASSQEFGTSGIYEQYF
DNA: TGCGCCAGCAGCCAAGAGTTCGGGACTAGCGGAATCTACGAGCAGTACTTC
size: many
J: TRBJ2-7
D: TRBD2
V: TRBV4-1

CDR3: CASGPQRGSGRATSTDTQYF
DNA: TGTGCTAGTGGTCCGCAGAGGGGTAGCGGGAGGGCGACTAGCACAGATACGCAGTATTTT
size: few
J: TRBJ2-3
D: TRBD2
V: TRBV12-5

CDR3: CASSPTLSLTYNEQFF
DNA: TGTGCCAGCAGTCCCACTCTATCATTAACCTACAATGAGCAGTTCTTC
size: .
J: TRBJ2-1
D: .
V: TRBV11-2

CDR3: CSAVKDTNYGYTF
DNA: TGCAGTGCTGTAAAGGACACTAACTATGGCTACACCTTC
size: many
J: TRBJ1-2
D: .
V: TRBV20-1

CDR3: CSAPGVAGLKQFF
DNA: TGCAGCGCACCGGGAGTAGCGGGACTAAAGCAGTTCTTC
size: .
J: TRBJ2-1
D: TRBD2
V: TRBV29-1

CDR3: CGARIYADTQYF
DNA: TGCGGTGCTAGGATCTACGCGGATACGCAGTATTTT
size: .
J: TRBJ2-3
D: .
V: TRBV20-1

CDR3: CASGASQLAPNSYEQYF
DNA: TGTGCCAGCGGCGCGAGCCAACTAGCGCCGAACTCCTACGAGCAGTACTTC
size: .
J: TRBJ2-7
D: TRBD2
V: TRBV6-1

CDR3: CASKQDIRANTGELFF
DNA: TGTGCCAGCAAACAAGATATCAGGGCCAACACCGGGGAGCTGTTTTTT
size: .
J: TRBJ2-2
D: .
V: TRBV4-2

CDR3: CASRQTGVSNYGYTF
DNA: TGTGCCAGCAGACAAACAGGTGTATCAAACTATGGCTACACCTTC
size: .
J: TRBJ1-2
D: .
V: TRBV6-1

CDR3: CASSHAELARETHYF
DNA: TGTGCCAGCAGCCACGCGGAACTCGCTCGAGAGACCCACTACTTC
size: once
J: TRBJ2-5
D: .
V: TRBV4-2

CDR3: CASRPRRKETQYF
DNA: TGTGCCAGCAGACCCAGGAGAAAAGAGACCCAGTACTTC
size: .
J: TRBJ2-5
D: .
V: TRBV6-5

CDR3: CASSPGDTQCF
DNA: TGTGCCAGCAGCCCAGGGGATACACAGTGTTTT
size: once
J: TRBJ2-3
D: .
V: TRBV6-6

CDR3: CASNESRGPYGTVTQYF
DNA: TGTGCCAGCAATGAAAGCAGGGGGCCATATGGCACAGTTACGCAGTATTTT
size: .
J: TRBJ2-3
D: TRBD1
V: TRBV6-1

CDR3: CSGRSSYEQYF
DNA: TGCAGCGGCCGGAGCTCCTACGAGCAGTACTTC
size: many
J: TRBJ2-7
D: .
V: TRBV29-1

CDR3: CANSPSGILPRQHF
DNA: TGTGCCAACAGCCCGAGCGGGATCCTTCCCCGGCAGCATTTT
size: .
J: TRBJ1-5
D: .
V: TRBV6-6

CDR3: CASSLGLSADTHYF
DNA: TGTGCCAGCAGCCTAGGGTTGTCAGCAGATACGCACTATTTT
size: once
J: TRBJ2-3
D: .
V: TRBV11-2

CDR3: CASGYSIWRLADNEQLF
DNA: TGTGCCAGCGGTTACTCGATCTGGAGACTAGCGGACAATGAGCAGCTCTTC
size: .
J: TRBJ2-1
D: TRBD2
V: TRBV6-5

CDR3: CPSSYSILGLAYNEQFF
DNA: TGTCCCAGCAGTTACTCGATCTTGGGACTAGCGTACAATGAGCAGTTCTTC
size: .
J: TRBJ2-1
D: TRBD2
V: TRBV6-5

CDR3: CASSLEGGNTDTQYF
DNA: TGTGCCAGCAGCTTAGAGGGAGGGAACACAGATACACAGTATTTT
size: .
J: TRBJ2-3
D: TRBD2
V: TRBV7-9

CDR3: CANSLGVAGGHYYNEQFF
DNA: TGTGCCAACAGCTTAGGAGTAGCGGGAGGCCACTACTACAATGAGCAATTCTTC
size: .
J: TRBJ2-1
D: TRBD2
V: TRBV11-2

CDR3: CSAIHPGLARGSSYNEQFF
DNA: TGCAGTGCCATCCATCCCGGACTAGCGAGGGGGAGCTCCTACAATGAGCAGTTCTTC
size: .
J: TRBJ2-1
D: TRBD2
V: TRBV20-1

CDR3: CASSLGAGVHTQYF
DNA: TGTGCCAGCAGCTTAGGAGCAGGGGTACATACGCAATATTTT
size: .
J: TRBJ2-3
D: .
V: TRBV11-2

CDR3: CASTPPSLAKNILYF
DNA: TGTGCCAGCACCCCCCCCAGCTTGGCCAAAAACATTCTATACTTC
size: .
J: TRBJ2-4
D: .
V: TRBV11-1

CDR3: CASSQESCRGRGGTQYF
DNA: TGCGCCAGCAGCCAAGAATCTTGTCGGGGCAGGGGGGGGACCCAGTACTTC
size: .
J: TRBJ2-5
D: .
V: TRBV4-1

CDR3: CSTRGDRGVAGPTDTQYF
DNA: TGCAGTACTAGAGGGGACCGCGGGGTAGCGGGACCCACAGATACGCAGTATTTT
size: .
J: TRBJ2-3
D: TRBD2
V: TRBV20-1

CDR3: CASSLVRTTYNDHFF
DNA: TGTGCCAGCAGCTTAGTGAGGACGACCTACAATGATCACTTCTTC
size: .
J: TRBJ2-1
D: .
V: TRBV11-1

CDR3: CASSKQGSWETQYF
DNA: TGTGCCAGCAGCAAACAGGGTTCTTGGGAGACTCAGTACTTC
size: .
J: TRBJ2-5
D: .
V: TRBV7-9

CDR3: CASSGGRTEELLF
DNA: TGTGCCAGCAGTGGGGGAAGGACCGAGGAGCTGTTATTT
size: once
J: TRBJ2-2
D: .
V: TRBV28

CDR3: CASSFRVGSTGELFF
DNA: TGTGCCAGCAGTTTCCGGGTCGGTAGCACCGGGGAGCTGTTTTTT
size: many
J: TRBJ2-2
D: .
V: TRBV12-3/TRBV12-4

CDR3: CPSSQERTGAYEQYF
DNA: TGTCCTAGCAGCCAAGAGAGGACGGGGGCCTACGAGCAGTACTTC
size: .
J: TRBJ2-7
D: .
V: TRBV4-2

CDR3: CSVEVHRRGTDTQYF
DNA: TGCAGCGTTGAAGTGCATCGCAGGGGCACAGATACGCAGTATTTT
size: .
J: TRBJ2-3
D: .
V: TRBV29-1

CDR3: CASSLGGAYDVQFF
DNA: TGTGCCAGCAGTTTAGGGGGGGCTTACGATGTGCAGTTCTTC
size: .
J: TRBJ2-1
D: .
V: TRBV28

CDR3: CTSGKVSGTWWYGYTF
DNA: TGTACCAGCGGCAAAGTTTCTGGGACATGGTGGTATGGCTACACCTTC
size: .
J: TRBJ1-2
D: .
V: TRBV6-5

CDR3: CASILWHILTNTGELFF
DNA: TGTGCCAGCATTTTATGGCATATCCTTACTAACACCGGTGAGCTGTTTTTT
size: once
J: TRBJ2-2
D: .
V: TRBV12-3/TRBV12-4

CDR3: CASSRQGVVQVTQYF
DNA: TGTGCCAGCAGTCGACAGGGTGTAGTCCAAGTGACCCAGTACTTC
size: once
J: TRBJ2-5
D: TRBD1
V: TRBV5-4

CDR3: CSASRTGGEAQYF
DNA: TGCAGCGCCTCTCGTACAGGGGGGGAGGCCCAGTACTTC
size: .
J: TRBJ2-5
D: .
V: TRBV29-1

CDR3: CTRKDLSEANVLTF
DNA: TGTACCAGGAAGGACCTATCTGAGGCCAACGTCCTGACTTTC
size: .
J: TRBJ2-6
D: .
V: TRBV21-1

CDR3: CAGRVAANTGELFF
DNA: TGTGCCGGCAGAGTAGCCGCGAACACCGGGGAGCTGTTTTTT
size: .
J: TRBJ2-2
D: .
V: TRBV12-3/TRBV12-4

CDR3: CSSSFSAGVRNEQFF
DNA: TGTTCCAGCAGCTTCTCTGCGGGGGTTAGGAATGAGCAGTTCTTC
size: .
J: TRBJ2-1
D: TRBD2
V: TRBV5-6

CDR3: CASSVEVRGSGKLFF
DNA: TGTGCCAGCAGCGTAGAGGTAAGGGGGTCGGGAAAACTGTTTTTT
size: .
J: TRBJ1-4
D: .
V: TRBV11-2

CDR3: CAIYWTSAGGELFF
DNA: TGTGCCATATACTGGACTAGCGCTGGCGGGGAGCTGTTTTTT
size: .
J: TRBJ2-2
D: TRBD2
V: TRBV12-3/TRBV12-4

CDR3: CSAQRQGGIKAFF
DNA: TGCAGTGCACAGAGACAGGGAGGGATTAAAGCTTTCTTT
size: .
J: TRBJ1-1
D: TRBD1
V: TRBV20-1

CDR3: CASRQGPAKNIQYF
DNA: TGTGCCAGCAGACAGGGGCCCGCCAAAAACATTCAGTACTTC
size: many
J: TRBJ2-4
D: TRBD1
V: TRBV6-1

CDR3: CAKSQDYGPNQPQHF
DNA: TGTGCCAAGAGCCAAGATTACGGCCCCAATCAGCCCCAGCATTTT
size: .
J: TRBJ1-5
D: .
V: TRBV4-2

CDR3: CASSLGVAGSYYYNEQFF
DNA: TGTGCCAGCAGCTTAGGAGTAGCTGGAAGCTACTACTACAATGAGCAGTTTTTC
size: .
J: TRBJ2-1
D: .
V: TRBV11-2

CDR3: CVSSMSPGQISTDTQYF
DNA: TGTGTCAGCAGCATGTCACCGGGACAGATATCCACAGATACGCAGTATTTT
size: once
J: TRBJ2-3
D: TRBD1
V: TRBV7-9

CDR3: CTSSLDRLAGVGNEQLF
DNA: TGTACCAGCAGTTTAGATAGGCTAGCGGGAGTAGGCAATGAGCAGCTCTTC
size: .
J: TRBJ2-1
D: TRBD2
V: TRBV12-3/TRBV12-4

CDR3: CASSLAGGAYNEHFF
DNA: TGTGCCAGCAGCTTGGCCGGGGGGGCCTACAATGAACACTTCTTC
size: .
J: TRBJ2-1
D: TRBD2
V: TRBV5-6